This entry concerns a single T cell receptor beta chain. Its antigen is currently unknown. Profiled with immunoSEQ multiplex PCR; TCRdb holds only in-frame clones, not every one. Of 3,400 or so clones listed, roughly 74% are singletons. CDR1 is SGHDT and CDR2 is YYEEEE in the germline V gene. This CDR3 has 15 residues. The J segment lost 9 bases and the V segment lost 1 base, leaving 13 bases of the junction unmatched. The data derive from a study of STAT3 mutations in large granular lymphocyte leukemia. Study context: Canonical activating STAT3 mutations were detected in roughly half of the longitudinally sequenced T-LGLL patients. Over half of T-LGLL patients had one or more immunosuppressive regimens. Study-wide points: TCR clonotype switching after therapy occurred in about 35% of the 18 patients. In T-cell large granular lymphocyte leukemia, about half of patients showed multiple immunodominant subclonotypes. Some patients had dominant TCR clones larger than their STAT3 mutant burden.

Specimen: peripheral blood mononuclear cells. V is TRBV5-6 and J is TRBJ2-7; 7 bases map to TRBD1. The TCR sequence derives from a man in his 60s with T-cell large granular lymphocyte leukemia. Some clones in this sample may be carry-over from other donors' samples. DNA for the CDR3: TGTGCCAGCAGCTTGACTTGGACAGGTGGATTCGGGCAGTACTTC. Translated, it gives CASSLTWTGGFGQYF.